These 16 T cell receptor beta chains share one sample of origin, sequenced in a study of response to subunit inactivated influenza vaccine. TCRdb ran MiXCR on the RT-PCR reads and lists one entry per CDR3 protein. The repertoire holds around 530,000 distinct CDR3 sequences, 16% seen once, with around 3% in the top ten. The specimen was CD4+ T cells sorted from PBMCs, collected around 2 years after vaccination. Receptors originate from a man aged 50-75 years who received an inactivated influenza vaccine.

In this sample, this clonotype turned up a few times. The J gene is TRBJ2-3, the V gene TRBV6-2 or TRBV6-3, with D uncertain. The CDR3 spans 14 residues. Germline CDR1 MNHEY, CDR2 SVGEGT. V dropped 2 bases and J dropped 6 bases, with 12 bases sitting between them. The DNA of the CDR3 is TGTGCCAGCAGTTACAGAGGCGTTAGGGATACGCAGTATTTT. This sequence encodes CASSYRGVRDTQYF.

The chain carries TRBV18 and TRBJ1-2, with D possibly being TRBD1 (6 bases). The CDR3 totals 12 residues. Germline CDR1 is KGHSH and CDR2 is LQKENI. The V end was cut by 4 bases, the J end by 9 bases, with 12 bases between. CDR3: CASSLTTGSYTF. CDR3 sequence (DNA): TGTGCCAGCTCACTAACGACAGGAAGCTACACCTTC. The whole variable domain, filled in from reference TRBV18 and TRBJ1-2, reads NAGVMQNPRHLVRRRGQEARLRCSPMKGHSHVYWYRQLPEEGLKFMVYLQKENIIDESGMPKERFSAEFPKEGPSILRIQQVVRGDSAAYFCASSLTTGSYTFGSGTRLTVV.

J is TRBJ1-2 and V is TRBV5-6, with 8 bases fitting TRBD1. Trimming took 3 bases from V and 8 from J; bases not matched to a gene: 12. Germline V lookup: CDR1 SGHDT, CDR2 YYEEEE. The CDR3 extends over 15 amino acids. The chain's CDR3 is CASSWWTGSQRGYTF. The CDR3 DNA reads TGTGCCAGCAGCTGGTGGACAGGGAGTCAACGCGGCTACACCTTC. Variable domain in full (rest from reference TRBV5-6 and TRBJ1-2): DAGVTQSPTHLIKTRGQQVTLRCSPKSGHDTVSWYQQALGQGPQFIFQYYEEEERQRGNFPDRFSGHQFPNYSSELNVNALLLGDSALYLCASSWWTGSQRGYTFGSGTRLTVV.

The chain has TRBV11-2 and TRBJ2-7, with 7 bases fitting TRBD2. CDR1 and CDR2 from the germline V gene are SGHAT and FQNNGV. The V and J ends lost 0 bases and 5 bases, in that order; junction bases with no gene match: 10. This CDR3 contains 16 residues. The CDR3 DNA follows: TGTGCCAGCAGCTTAGATCGGGGGACTAAAATCCACGAGCAGTACTTC. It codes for CASSLDRGTKIHEQYF.

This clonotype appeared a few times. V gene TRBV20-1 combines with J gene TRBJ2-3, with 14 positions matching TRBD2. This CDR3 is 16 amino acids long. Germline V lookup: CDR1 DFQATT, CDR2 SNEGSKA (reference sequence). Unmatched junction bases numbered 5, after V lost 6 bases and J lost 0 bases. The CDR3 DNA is TGCAGTGCGGGGACTAGCGGGAGATCTAGCACAGATACGCAGTATTTT. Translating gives CSAGTSGRSSTDTQYF.

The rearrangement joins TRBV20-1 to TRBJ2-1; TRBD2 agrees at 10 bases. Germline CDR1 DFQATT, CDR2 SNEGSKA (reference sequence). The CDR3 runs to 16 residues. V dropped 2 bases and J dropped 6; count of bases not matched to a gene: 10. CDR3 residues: CSARRGSGGWSNEQFF. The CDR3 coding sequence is TGCAGTGCTAGAAGGGGTAGCGGGGGGTGGAGCAATGAGCAGTTCTTC.

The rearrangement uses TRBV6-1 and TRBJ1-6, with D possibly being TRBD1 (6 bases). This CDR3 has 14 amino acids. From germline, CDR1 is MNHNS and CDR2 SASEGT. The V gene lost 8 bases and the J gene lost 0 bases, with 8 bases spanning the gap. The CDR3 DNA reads TGTGCCAGCCAGGGGAGCTCCTATAATTCACCCCTCCACTTT. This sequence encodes CASQGSSYNSPLHF.

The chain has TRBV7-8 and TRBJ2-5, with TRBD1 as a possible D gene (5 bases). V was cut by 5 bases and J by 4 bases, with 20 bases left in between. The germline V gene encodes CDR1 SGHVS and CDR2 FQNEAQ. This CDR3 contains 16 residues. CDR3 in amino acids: CASSDSHPGRVETQYF. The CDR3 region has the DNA TGTGCCAGCAGCGATAGCCACCCGGGCAGGGTAGAGACCCAGTACTTC.

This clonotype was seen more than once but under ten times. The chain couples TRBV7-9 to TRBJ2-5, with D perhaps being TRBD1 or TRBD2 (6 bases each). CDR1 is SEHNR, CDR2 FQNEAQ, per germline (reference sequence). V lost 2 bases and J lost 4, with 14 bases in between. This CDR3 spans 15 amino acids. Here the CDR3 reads CASSLLTGAGETQYF. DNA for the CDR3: TGTGCCAGCAGCTTACTTACGGGGGCGGGAGAGACCCAGTACTTC.

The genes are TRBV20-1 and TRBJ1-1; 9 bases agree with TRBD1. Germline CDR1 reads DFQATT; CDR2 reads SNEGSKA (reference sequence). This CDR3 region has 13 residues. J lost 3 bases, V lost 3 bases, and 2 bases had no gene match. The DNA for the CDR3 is TGCAGTGCTAGTGGGGACAGGGACACTGAAGCTTTCTTT. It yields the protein CSASGDRDTEAFF.

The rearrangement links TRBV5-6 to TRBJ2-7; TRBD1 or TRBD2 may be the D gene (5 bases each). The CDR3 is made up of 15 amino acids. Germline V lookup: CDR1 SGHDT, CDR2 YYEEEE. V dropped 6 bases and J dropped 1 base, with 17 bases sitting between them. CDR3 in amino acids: CASTPGWGRSYEQYF. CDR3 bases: TGTGCCAGCACCCCGGGGTGGGGCAGATCCTACGAGCAGTACTTC.

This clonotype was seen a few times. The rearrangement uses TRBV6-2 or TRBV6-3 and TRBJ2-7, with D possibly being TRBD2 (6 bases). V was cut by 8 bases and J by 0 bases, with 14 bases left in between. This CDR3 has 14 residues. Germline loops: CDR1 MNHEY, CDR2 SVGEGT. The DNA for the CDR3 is TGTGCCAGCGCGGGACTTCTGAGCTCCTACGAGCAGTACTTC. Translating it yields CASAGLLSSYEQYF.

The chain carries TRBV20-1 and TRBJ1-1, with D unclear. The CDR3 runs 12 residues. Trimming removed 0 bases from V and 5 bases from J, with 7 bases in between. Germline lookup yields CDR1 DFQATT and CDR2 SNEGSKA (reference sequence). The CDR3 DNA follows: TGCAGTGCTAGAGATAGTCCGACTGAAGCTTTCTTT. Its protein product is CSARDSPTEAFF.

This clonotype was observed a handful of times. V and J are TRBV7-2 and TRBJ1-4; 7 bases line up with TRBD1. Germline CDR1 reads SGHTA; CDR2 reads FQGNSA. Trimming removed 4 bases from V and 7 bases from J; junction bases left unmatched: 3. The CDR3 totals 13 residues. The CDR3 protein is CASSSNRGEKLFF. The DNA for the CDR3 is TGTGCCAGCAGCTCCAACAGGGGTGAAAAACTGTTTTTT.

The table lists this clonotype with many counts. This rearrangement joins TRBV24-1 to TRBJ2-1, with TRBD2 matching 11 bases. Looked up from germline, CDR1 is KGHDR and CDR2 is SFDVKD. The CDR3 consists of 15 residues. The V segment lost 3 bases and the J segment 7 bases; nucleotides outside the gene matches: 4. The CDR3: CATSDPRTSGNEQFF. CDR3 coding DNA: TGTGCCACCAGTGATCCCAGGACTAGCGGGAATGAGCAGTTCTTC.

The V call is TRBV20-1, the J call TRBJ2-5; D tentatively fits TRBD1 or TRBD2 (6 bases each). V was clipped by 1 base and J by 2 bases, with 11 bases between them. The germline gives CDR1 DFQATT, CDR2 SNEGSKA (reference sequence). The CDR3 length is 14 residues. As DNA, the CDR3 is TGCAGTGCTAGAGGGGGGGCGGGGCAAGAGACCCAGTACTTC. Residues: CSARGGAGQETQYF.